The clone carrying this T cell receptor beta chain came up many times. The antigen remains undetermined. The data belong to a study of shared clonotypes between healthy human individuals. Study as a whole: Every donor yielded three CD4 naive, three CD4 memory, two CD8 naive and one CD8 memory plate.

Original processing methods: Junction-only sequences without quality scores were provided by ImmunoSEQ, so filtering was different. Sequenced by immunoSEQ multiplex PCR; TCRdb stores in-frame clones only, minus some. V and J calls and clone size follow that table, whereas D and trimming were derived from the DNA. Here the sample spans 850,000 to 1,200,000 clones, approximately 70% being singletons. The V end was cut by 6 bases, the J end by 3 bases, with 9 bases between. Germline V gene data show CDR1 as SGHDN and CDR2 as FVKESK. This CDR3 region has 13 residues. Notes on the study in general: Estimated richness was generally greater in naive than memory subsets.

The TCR comes from a young man in good health. The sample consisted of memory CD4+ T cells sorted from blood. As for subset: CD45RA-negative fraction. The gene calls are TRBV14 and TRBJ1-5, with D uncertain. The CDR3 DNA is TGTGCCAGCAGTTGGACCACCAATCAGCCCCAGCATTTT. Amino acid sequence: CASSWTTNQPQHF. The complete variable domain, with remaining parts taken from reference TRBV14 and TRBJ1-5, reads EAGVTQFPSHSVIEKGQTVTLRCDPISGHDNLYWYRRVMGKEIKFLLHFVKESKQDESGMPNNRFLAERTGGTYSTLKVQPAELEDSGVYFCASSWTTNQPQHFGDGTRLSIL.